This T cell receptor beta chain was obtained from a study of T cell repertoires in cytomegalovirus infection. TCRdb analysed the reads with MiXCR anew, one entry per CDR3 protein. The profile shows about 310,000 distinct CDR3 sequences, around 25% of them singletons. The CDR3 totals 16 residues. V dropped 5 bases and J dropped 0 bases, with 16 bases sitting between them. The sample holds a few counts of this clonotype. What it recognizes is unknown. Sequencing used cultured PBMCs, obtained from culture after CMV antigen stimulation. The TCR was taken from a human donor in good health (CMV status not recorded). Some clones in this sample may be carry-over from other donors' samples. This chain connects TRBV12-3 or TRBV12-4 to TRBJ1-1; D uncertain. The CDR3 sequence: CASSPLGPPMNTEAFF. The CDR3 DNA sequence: TGTGCCAGCAGTCCCCTCGGGCCGCCAATGAACACTGAAGCTTTCTTT.